The 29 T cell receptor beta chains in this list originate from one sample, sequenced in a study of shared clonotypes between healthy human individuals. The assay was immunoSEQ multiplex PCR, and TCRdb's table has in-frame clones only and misses some. The sample carries 1 million to 1.2 million clones, about 80% recorded once. Sequenced input: memory CD4+ T cells from PBMCs. Subset described: CD45RA-negative fraction. These receptors came from a man between 18 and 29 years old in good health. Some clones in this sample may be carry-over from other donors' samples.

The V call is TRBV2, the J call TRBJ2-2, with TRBD2 matching 7 bases. The CDR3 is 18 amino acids. The V gene end was trimmed by 0 bases and the J gene end by 2 bases; junction bases not matched to a gene: 9. Per germline, CDR1 SNHLY and CDR2 FYNNEI. The CDR3 region has the DNA TGTGCCAGCAGTGAAGCCCTAATGCGGGAGCGAAACACCGGGGAGCTGTTTTTT. This sequence encodes CASSEALMRERNTGELFF.

This clone was picked up a small number of times. The V and J genes are TRBV9 and TRBJ2-5; D may be TRBD2 (5 bases). In germline, CDR1 is SGDLS, CDR2 YYNGEE. The CDR3 has 15 amino acids. V was clipped by 4 bases and J by 5 bases, with 18 bases between them. CDR3 bases: TGTGCCAGCAGCCCCGGCCGGGAATGGGCGGAGACCCAGTACTTC. Amino acids: CASSPGREWAETQYF.

With regard to this clone: One end of the junction varies from germline; a read error may be responsible. In the same sample, other DNA sequences code for this CDR3. The V and J genes are TRBV7-3 and TRBJ2-5; no definite D call. Germline V lookup: CDR1 SGHTA, CDR2 FQGTGA. This CDR3 has 13 residues. As DNA, the CDR3 is TGTGCCAGCAGCCTAACATATCAAGAGACCCAGTACTTC. Its translation is CASSLTYQETQYF.

The CDR3 reads CAIRDKTGPSTDTQYF. DNA for the CDR3: TGTGCCATCAGGGACAAGACAGGACCTAGCACAGATACGCAGTATTTT. This chain links TRBV10-3 with TRBJ2-3; weak D call: TRBD1 (6 bases). Germline values: CDR1 ENHRY, CDR2 SYGVKD. Between the trimmed V and J ends, which lost 6 bases and 0 bases, there was a span of 16 bases. This CDR3 comprises 16 residues.

The V call is TRBV5-1, the J call TRBJ2-7, with 9 bases fitting TRBD1. The J segment lost 3 bases and the V segment lost 4 bases, leaving 11 bases of the junction unmatched. CDR1 and CDR2 from the germline V gene are SGHRS and YFSETQ. The CDR3 extends over 16 amino acids. The DNA of the CDR3 is TGCGCCAGCAGCAACCAACCGGGACAGGGACTCTACGAGCAGTACTTC. Protein: CASSNQPGQGLYEQYF.

The gene calls are TRBV18 and TRBJ2-7; D gene uncertain. Germline V gene lookup returns CDR1 KGHSH and CDR2 LQKENI. V was shortened by 2 bases and J by 1 base, with 12 bases between the two germline ends. This CDR3 contains 15 residues. This chain's CDR3 is CASSPSLTVSYEQYF. The CDR3 DNA sequence: TGTGCCAGCTCACCATCCTTAACAGTTTCCTACGAGCAGTACTTC.

The chain has TRBV11-2 and TRBJ2-4; the D is unclear. Germline V gene sequence: CDR1 SGHAT, CDR2 FQNNGV. The CDR3 consists of 15 residues. V was trimmed by 4 bases and J by 5 bases, leaving 15 bases between them. The CDR3 nucleotides read TGTGCCAGCAGCTCTCTGCAAGAATTGGAAAACATTCAGTACTTC. Its translation: CASSSLQELENIQYF.

V is TRBV5-1 and J is TRBJ2-1, with TRBD2 matching 8 bases. J lost 8 bases, V lost 1 base, and 2 bases had no gene match. CDR3 length equals 13 residues. Germline V CDR1 and CDR2: SGHRS, YFSETQ. The CDR3 region is CASSLIGGDEQFF. CDR3 nucleotide sequence: TGCGCCAGCAGCTTGATCGGGGGGGATGAGCAGTTCTTC.

This clone has a count of ten or more. This chain uses TRBV25-1 with TRBJ1-3, with 7 bases identical to TRBD1. The V segment lost 3 bases and the J segment 2 bases; nucleotides outside the gene matches: 1. From germline, CDR1 is MGHDK and CDR2 SYGVNS. The length of the CDR3 is 14 residues. CDR3 bases: TGTGCCAGCAGTGAGGGGACAGCTGGAAACACCATATATTTT. Amino acids: CASSEGTAGNTIYF.

As for this clone: The sample contains more than one DNA sequence encoding this CDR3. V is TRBV5-1 and J is TRBJ2-7; D may be TRBD1 (6 bases). CDR1 and CDR2 (germline): SGHRS, YFSETQ. V lost 0 bases and J 2 bases, leaving 9 bases between the germline ends. This CDR3 has 14 residues. The CDR3 here is CASSLVRGTYEQYF. CDR3 nucleotides: TGCGCCAGCAGCTTGGTCAGGGGAACCTACGAGCAGTACTTC.

The rearrangement links TRBV30 to TRBJ1-6; possible D gene TRBD1, 5 bases. The ends were cut back, 0 bases at V and 8 bases at J, with 14 bases in the middle. Per the germline V gene, CDR1 is GTSNPN and CDR2 is SVGIG (reference sequence). The CDR3 has 15 residues. CDR3 loop: CAWSVRGIVYSPLHF. In DNA form, the CDR3 reads TGTGCCTGGAGTGTACGGGGGATAGTATATTCACCCCTCCACTTT.

This chain connects TRBV14 to TRBJ2-1; unclear D gene. Germline values: CDR1 SGHDN, CDR2 FVKESK. CDR3 length equals 16 residues. V gave up 3 bases and J gave up 0 bases, with 12 bases separating them. The CDR3 here is CASSQHMMSSYNEQFF. The CDR3 nucleotides read TGTGCCAGCAGCCAGCATATGATGAGCTCCTACAATGAGCAGTTCTTC.

The chain carries TRBV27 and TRBJ2-7; D gene uncertain. Trimming stripped 4 bases from V and 2 bases from J, with 9 bases between. CDR1 and CDR2 from the germline V gene are MNHEY and SMNVEV (reference sequence). CDR3 size: 13 residues. The CDR3 nucleotides are TGTGCCAGCAGTTCGGACGGTACCTACGAGCAGTACTTC. Its protein is CASSSDGTYEQYF.

This clone was detected ten times or more. Different DNA sequences within this sample yield the same CDR3. The J gene is TRBJ2-7, the V gene TRBV5-1, with 11 bases lining up with TRBD1. The V gene end was trimmed by 4 bases and the J gene end by 4 bases; junction bases not matched to a gene: 7. CDR3 length: 15 residues. Germline V gene lookup returns CDR1 SGHRS and CDR2 YFSETQ. The DNA of the CDR3 is TGCGCCAGCAGCCCGAGGACAGGGGGCGGTTACGAGCAGTACTTC. Translated: CASSPRTGGGYEQYF.

The chain links TRBV5-1 to TRBJ2-5; no clear D. Per germline, CDR1 SGHRS and CDR2 YFSETQ. V dropped 7 bases and J dropped 5 bases, with 21 bases sitting between them. The CDR3 contains 15 residues. CDR3 coding DNA: TGCGCCAGCCGCCTGGGGTCCTCCCCGAGGGAGACCCAGTACTTC. Residues: CASRLGSSPRETQYF.

This clone appeared many times. The chain carries TRBV5-1 and TRBJ2-3; 9 bases align to TRBD2. V dropped 3 bases and J dropped 7; count of bases not matched to a gene: 12. This CDR3 contains 16 residues. CDR1 is SGHRS and CDR2 is YFSETQ in the germline V gene. The CDR3 here is CASSWPLAGNVNTQYF. The CDR3 DNA is TGCGCCAGCAGCTGGCCTCTAGCGGGAAATGTCAATACGCAGTATTTT.

The V call is TRBV4-3, the J call TRBJ1-4, with a possible D match to TRBD1 (6 bases). With 1 base removed from V and 10 bases from J, the gap between germline ends came to 13 bases. Germline CDR1 reads LGHNA; CDR2 reads YSLEER. This CDR3 region has 14 residues. CDR3 in amino acids: CASSQVTSQGKLFF. The CDR3 nucleotides are TGCGCCAGCAGCCAAGTGACCTCACAGGGAAAACTGTTTTTT.

This clone was detected a few times. This sequence joins TRBV7-8 and TRBJ2-1, with 8 bases matching TRBD2. From germline, CDR1 is SGHVS and CDR2 FQNEAQ. The CDR3 loop spans 11 amino acids. The J segment lost 12 bases and the V segment lost 5 bases, leaving 3 bases of the junction unmatched. In DNA, the CDR3 is TGTGCCAGCAGCCCAGGACTAGCGCAGTTCTTC. It codes for CASSPGLAQFF.

This CDR3 reads CASRTTGQGSSYEQYF. The DNA for the CDR3 is TGTGCCAGCAGAACCACGGGACAGGGCTCCTCCTACGAGCAGTACTTC. This chain connects TRBV28 to TRBJ2-7; 9 bases line up with TRBD1. This CDR3 spans 16 amino acids. With V trimmed by 6 bases and J by 0 bases, 9 bases remained unmatched. The germline CDR1 and CDR2 sequences are MDHEN and SYDVKM.

This sequence joins TRBV5-8 and TRBJ2-1, with a possible D match to TRBD2 (5 bases). V lost 7 bases to trimming and J lost 4 bases, with 15 bases between them. The CDR3 length is 14 residues. Germline V gene sequence: CDR1 SGHTS, CDR2 YDEGEE. DNA of the CDR3: TGTGCCAGCTCCCGACTTAGCGCTTACAATGAGCAGTTCTTC. Its protein product is CASSRLSAYNEQFF.

The chain carries TRBV11-2 and TRBJ1-3, with unresolved D. Deletions cut 3 bases from V and 0 bases from J, with 6 bases between. The CDR3 has 14 residues. Germline loops: CDR1 SGHAT, CDR2 FQNNGV. The CDR3 DNA reads as TGTGCCAGCAGCTTGAAGAGCTCTGGAAACACCATATATTTT. This sequence encodes CASSLKSSGNTIYF.

V usage is TRBV21-1 and J usage is TRBJ1-2; the table assigns TRBD1, which was not confirmed against the DNA. TRBV21-1 is annotated as a pseudogene. This CDR3 comprises 18 residues. The CDR3 spells CASSLGPGQGLETYGYTF. For the CDR3, the DNA is TGTGCCAGCAGCCTCGGTCCGGGACAGGGCCTTGAGACCTATGGCTACACCTTC.

This sequence joins TRBV19 and TRBJ1-5; D possibly corresponds to TRBD1 (5 bases). This CDR3 spans 15 amino acids. CDR1 and CDR2 (germline): LNHDA, SQIVND (reference sequence). Trimming took 3 bases from V and 3 from J, leaving 12 bases between them. In DNA, the CDR3 is TGTGCCAGTAGTATGGCTGGGGGATTCAATCAGCCCCAGCATTTT. Translated, it gives CASSMAGGFNQPQHF.

Note on this clone: The sample carries other DNA sequences with the same CDR3. CDR3 nucleotide sequence: TGCAGCGTTGGACAGGGAGGTTACGAGCAGTACTTC. Encoded protein: CSVGQGGYEQYF. V and J are TRBV29-1 and TRBJ2-7, with D perhaps TRBD1 (7 bases). CDR1 is SQVTM and CDR2 is ANQGSEA in the germline V gene. This CDR3 has 12 amino acids. V was shortened by 4 bases and J by 4 bases, with 11 bases between the two germline ends.

This clone was seen only once. This rearrangement joins TRBV7-2 to TRBJ1-2; D is undetermined. Trimming removed 1 base from V and 4 bases from J, with 10 bases in between. The V gene's germline CDR1 is SGHTA and CDR2 FQGNSA. This CDR3 region has 14 residues. CDR3 sequence: CASSLDRTVYGYTF. The CDR3 coding sequence is TGTGCCAGCAGCTTAGATCGTACAGTCTATGGCTACACCTTC.

This rearrangement joins TRBV5-1 to TRBJ2-6, with D perhaps TRBD1 (6 bases). CDR1 and CDR2 (germline): SGHRS, YFSETQ. Trimming pared 2 bases from V and 0 bases from J, leaving 12 bases between. The CDR3 length is 17 residues. This chain's CDR3 is CASSLGTPSSGANVLTF. CDR3 coding DNA: TGCGCCAGCAGCTTAGGGACACCGAGCTCTGGGGCCAACGTCCTGACTTTC.

The chain links TRBV28 to TRBJ2-2; D is possibly TRBD1 (8 bases). CDR1 and CDR2 (germline): MDHEN, SYDVKM. V shed 6 bases and J shed 1 base, with 15 bases lying between them. The CDR3 is 16 residues long. The CDR3 loop is CASSPNRGGNTGELFF. The CDR3 DNA reads as TGTGCCAGCAGCCCGAACAGGGGGGGGAACACCGGGGAGCTGTTTTTT.

The V gene is TRBV19, the J gene TRBJ2-7; TRBD1 agrees at 8 bases. Unmatched junction bases numbered 6, after V lost 8 bases and J lost 3 bases. CDR3 size: 13 residues. The germline gives CDR1 LNHDA, CDR2 SQIVND (reference sequence). In DNA form, the CDR3 reads TGTGCCAGTTCGACAGGGGATTACTACGAGCAGTACTTC. Encoded protein: CASSTGDYYEQYF.

The rearrangement uses TRBV30 and TRBJ1-2; a possible D gene is TRBD1 (5 bases). The CDR3 is made up of 12 amino acids. CDR1 and CDR2 (germline): GTSNPN, SVGIG (reference sequence). The V and J ends lost 2 bases and 6 bases respectively, with 10 bases between them. The CDR3 spells CAWSKGWDGYTF. CDR3 sequence (DNA): TGTGCCTGGAGTAAGGGGTGGGATGGCTACACCTTC.